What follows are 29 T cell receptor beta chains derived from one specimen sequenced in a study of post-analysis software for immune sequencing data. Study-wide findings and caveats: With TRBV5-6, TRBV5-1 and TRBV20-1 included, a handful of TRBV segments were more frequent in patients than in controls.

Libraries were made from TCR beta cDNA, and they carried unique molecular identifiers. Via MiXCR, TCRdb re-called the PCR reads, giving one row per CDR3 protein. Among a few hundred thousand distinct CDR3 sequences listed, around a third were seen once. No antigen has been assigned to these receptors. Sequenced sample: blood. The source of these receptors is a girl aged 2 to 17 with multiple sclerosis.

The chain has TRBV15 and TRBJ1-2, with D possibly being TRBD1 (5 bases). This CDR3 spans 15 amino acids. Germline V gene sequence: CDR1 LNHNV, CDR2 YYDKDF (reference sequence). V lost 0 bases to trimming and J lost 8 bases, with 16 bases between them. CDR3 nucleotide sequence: TGTGCCACCAGCAGAGATACGGCAGGGAAAGGGGGCTACACCTTC. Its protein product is CATSRDTAGKGGYTF.

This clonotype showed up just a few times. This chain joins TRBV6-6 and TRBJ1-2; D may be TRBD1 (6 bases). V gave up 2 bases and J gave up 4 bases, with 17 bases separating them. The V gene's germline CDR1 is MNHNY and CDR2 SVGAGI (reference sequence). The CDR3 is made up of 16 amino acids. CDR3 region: CASSYVPGERSYGYTF. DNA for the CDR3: TGTGCCAGCAGTTACGTCCCAGGGGAAAGGAGCTATGGCTACACCTTC.

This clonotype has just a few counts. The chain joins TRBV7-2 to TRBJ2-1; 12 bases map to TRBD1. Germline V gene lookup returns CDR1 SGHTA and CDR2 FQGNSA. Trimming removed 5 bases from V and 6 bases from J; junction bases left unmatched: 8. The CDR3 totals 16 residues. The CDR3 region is CASSRTGTGGINEQFF. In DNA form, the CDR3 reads TGTGCCAGCAGCAGAACCGGGACAGGGGGCATCAATGAGCAGTTCTTC.

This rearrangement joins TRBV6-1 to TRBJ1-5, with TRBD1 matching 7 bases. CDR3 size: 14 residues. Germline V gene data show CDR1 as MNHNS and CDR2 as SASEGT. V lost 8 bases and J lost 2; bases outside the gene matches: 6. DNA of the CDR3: TGTGCCAGCTACCAAACAGGGGGCAATCAGCCCCAGCATTTT. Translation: CASYQTGGNQPQHF.

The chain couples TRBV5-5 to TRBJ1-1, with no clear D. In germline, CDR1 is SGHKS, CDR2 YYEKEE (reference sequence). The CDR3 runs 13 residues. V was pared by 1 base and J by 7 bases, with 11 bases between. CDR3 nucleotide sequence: TGTGCCAGCAGCTTGCCACGGAGAGTTGAAGCTTTCTTT. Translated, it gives CASSLPRRVEAFF. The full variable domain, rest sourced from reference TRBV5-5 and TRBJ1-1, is DAGVTQSPTHLIKTRGQQVTLRCSPISGHKSVSWYQQVLGQGPQFIFQYYEKEERGRGNFPDRFSARQFPNYSSELNVNALLLGDSALYLCASSLPRRVEAFFGQGTRLTVV.

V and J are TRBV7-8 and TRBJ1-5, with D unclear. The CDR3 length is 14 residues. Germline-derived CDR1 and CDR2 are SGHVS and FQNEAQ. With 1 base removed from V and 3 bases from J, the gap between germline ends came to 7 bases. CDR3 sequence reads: CASSLDGVNQPQHF. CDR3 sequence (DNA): TGTGCCAGCAGCTTAGACGGGGTCAATCAGCCCCAGCATTTT.

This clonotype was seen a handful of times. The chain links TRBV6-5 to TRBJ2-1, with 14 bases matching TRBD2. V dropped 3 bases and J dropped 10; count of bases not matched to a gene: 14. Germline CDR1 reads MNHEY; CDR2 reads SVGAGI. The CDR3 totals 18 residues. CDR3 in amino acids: CASSYGRTSGGSPGEQFF. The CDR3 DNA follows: TGTGCCAGCAGTTATGGCCGGACTAGCGGGGGGTCCCCGGGCGAGCAGTTCTTC.

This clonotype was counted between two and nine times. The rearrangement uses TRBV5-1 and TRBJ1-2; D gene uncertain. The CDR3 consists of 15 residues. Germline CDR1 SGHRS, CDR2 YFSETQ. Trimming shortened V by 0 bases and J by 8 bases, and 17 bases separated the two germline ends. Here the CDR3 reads CASSLETNTRKGYTF. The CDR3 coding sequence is TGCGCCAGCAGCTTGGAGACCAACACCCGCAAGGGCTACACCTTC.

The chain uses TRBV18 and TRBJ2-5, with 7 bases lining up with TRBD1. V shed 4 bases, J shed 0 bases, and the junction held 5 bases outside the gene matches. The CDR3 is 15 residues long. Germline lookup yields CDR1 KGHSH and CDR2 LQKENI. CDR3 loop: CASSRLQGNQETQYF. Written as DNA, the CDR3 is TGTGCCAGCTCACGGCTACAGGGGAACCAAGAGACCCAGTACTTC.

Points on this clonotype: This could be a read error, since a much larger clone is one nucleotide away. The CDR3 DNA sequence: TGTGCCAGCAATTCTGGGGCCAACGTCCCGACTTTC. Amino acids: CASNSGANVPTF. The rearrangement uses TRBV7-9 and TRBJ2-6, with TRBD1 as a possible D gene (5 bases). Germline values: CDR1 SEHNR, CDR2 FQNEAQ (reference sequence). This CDR3 region has 12 residues.

DNA for the CDR3: TGCGCCAGCAGCCAAGACTCGACAGTAAGCAATCAGCCCCAGCATTTT. As protein: CASSQDSTVSNQPQHF. This chain links TRBV4-1 with TRBJ1-5; possibly TRBD1 for D (5 bases). The CDR3 sequence is 16 residues long. V was clipped by 0 bases and J by 1 base, with 10 bases between them. CDR1 is MGHRA and CDR2 is YSYEKL in the germline V gene.

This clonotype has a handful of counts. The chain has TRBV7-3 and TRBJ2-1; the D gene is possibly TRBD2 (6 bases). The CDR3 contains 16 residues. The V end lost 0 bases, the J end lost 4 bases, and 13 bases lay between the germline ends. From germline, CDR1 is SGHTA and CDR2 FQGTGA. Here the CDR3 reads CASSLTLTGLYNEQFF. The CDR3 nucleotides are TGTGCCAGCAGCTTAACGTTAACGGGACTTTACAATGAGCAGTTCTTC.

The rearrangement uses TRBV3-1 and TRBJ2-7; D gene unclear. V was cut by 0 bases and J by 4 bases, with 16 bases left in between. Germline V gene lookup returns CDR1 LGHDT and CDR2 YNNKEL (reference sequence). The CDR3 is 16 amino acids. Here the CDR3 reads CASSQEKELHRYEQYF. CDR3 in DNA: TGTGCCAGCAGCCAAGAGAAGGAGCTACACCGATACGAGCAGTACTTC.

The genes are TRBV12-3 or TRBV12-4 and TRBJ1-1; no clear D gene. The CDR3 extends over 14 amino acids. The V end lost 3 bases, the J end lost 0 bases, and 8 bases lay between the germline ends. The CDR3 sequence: CASSLYNLNTEAFF. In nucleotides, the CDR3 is TGTGCCAGCAGTTTGTACAATTTGAACACTGAAGCTTTCTTT.

The CDR3 is CASSAGDTLPYNSPLHF. In DNA form, the CDR3 reads TGCGCCAGCAGCGCCGGGGACACACTCCCTTATAATTCACCCCTCCACTTT. The V call is TRBV5-1, the J call TRBJ1-6, with D perhaps matching TRBD1 (6 bases). The CDR3 consists of 17 residues. V gave up 4 bases and J gave up 4 bases, with 18 bases separating them. CDR1 and CDR2 from the germline V gene are SGHRS and YFSETQ.

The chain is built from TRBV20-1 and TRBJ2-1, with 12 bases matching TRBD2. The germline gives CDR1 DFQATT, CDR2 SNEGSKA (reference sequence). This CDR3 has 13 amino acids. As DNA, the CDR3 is TGCAGCGAACTAGCGGGGGGTCGGAATGAGCAGTTCTTC. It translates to CSELAGGRNEQFF.

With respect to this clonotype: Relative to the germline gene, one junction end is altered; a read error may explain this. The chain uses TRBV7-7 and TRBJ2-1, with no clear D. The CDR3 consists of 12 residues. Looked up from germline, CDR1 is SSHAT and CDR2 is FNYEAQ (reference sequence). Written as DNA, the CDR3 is TGTGCTAGCAGCCCGACGGGTAATGAGCAGTTCTTC. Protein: CASSPTGNEQFF.

This chain's CDR3 is CASSLEGGDTDTQYF. In DNA, the CDR3 is TGCGCCAGCAGCTTGGAGGGGGGGGACACAGATACGCAGTATTTT. The V gene is TRBV5-1, the J gene TRBJ2-3, with D perhaps matching TRBD2 (7 bases). Germline V gene data show CDR1 as SGHRS and CDR2 as YFSETQ. The V gene lost 0 bases and the J gene lost 2 bases, with 10 bases spanning the gap. This CDR3 spans 15 amino acids.

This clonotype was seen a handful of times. The CDR3 nucleotides are TGTGCCATCAGTGCCCAGAGAGGTACTGAAGCTTTCTTT. This translates into CAISAQRGTEAFF. This sequence joins TRBV10-3 and TRBJ1-1; no clear D gene. The CDR3 is 13 residues long. CDR1 is ENHRY and CDR2 is SYGVKD in the germline V gene. Trimming removed 4 bases from V and 5 bases from J, with 11 bases in between.

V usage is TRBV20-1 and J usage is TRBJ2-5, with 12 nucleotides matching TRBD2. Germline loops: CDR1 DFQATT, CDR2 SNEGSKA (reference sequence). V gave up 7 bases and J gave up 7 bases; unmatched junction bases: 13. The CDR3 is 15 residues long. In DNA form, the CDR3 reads TGCAGTGGCCGCCCGACTAGCGGGGGACGGGTGACCCAGTACTTC. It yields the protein CSGRPTSGGRVTQYF.

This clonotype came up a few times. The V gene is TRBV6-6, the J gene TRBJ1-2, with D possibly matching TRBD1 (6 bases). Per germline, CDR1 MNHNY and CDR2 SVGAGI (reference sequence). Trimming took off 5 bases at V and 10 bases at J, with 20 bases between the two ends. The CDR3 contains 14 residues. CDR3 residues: CASSQTTGSDDYTF. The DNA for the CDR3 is TGTGCCAGCAGTCAAACTACAGGGTCGGATGACTACACCTTC.

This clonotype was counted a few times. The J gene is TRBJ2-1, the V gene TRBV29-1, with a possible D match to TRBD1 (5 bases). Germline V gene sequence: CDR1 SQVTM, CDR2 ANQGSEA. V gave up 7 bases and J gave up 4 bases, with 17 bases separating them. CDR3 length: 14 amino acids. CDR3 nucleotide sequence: TGCAGCGCCCAACCGGACATTTCATACAATGAGCAGTTCTTC. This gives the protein CSAQPDISYNEQFF.

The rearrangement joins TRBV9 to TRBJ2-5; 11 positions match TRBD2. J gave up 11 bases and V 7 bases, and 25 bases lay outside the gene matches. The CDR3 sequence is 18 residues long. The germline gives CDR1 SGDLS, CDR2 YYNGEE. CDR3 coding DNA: TGTGCCAGCCTGAGACCTAAGGGACTAGCGGTGACATACAATGAGCAGTACTTC. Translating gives CASLRPKGLAVTYNEQYF.

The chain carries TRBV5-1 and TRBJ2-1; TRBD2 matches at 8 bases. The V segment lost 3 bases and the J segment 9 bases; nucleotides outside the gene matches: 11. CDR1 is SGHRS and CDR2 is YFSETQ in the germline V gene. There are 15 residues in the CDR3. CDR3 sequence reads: CASSYDGGVFSEQFF. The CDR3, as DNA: TGCGCCAGCAGCTATGACGGGGGGGTATTTAGTGAGCAGTTCTTC.

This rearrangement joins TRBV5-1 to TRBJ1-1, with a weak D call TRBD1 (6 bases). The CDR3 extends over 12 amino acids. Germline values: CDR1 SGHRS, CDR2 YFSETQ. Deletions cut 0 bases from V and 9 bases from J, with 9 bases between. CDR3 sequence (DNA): TGCGCCAGCAGCTTGGACGGGGGCAAAGCTTTCTTT. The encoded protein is CASSLDGGKAFF.

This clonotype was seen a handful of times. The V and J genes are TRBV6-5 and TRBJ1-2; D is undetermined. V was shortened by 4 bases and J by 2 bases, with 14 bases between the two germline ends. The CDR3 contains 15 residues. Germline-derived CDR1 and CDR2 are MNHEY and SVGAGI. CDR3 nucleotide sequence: TGTGCCAGCAGTTCCCCTAACGAGGGAAACTATGGCTACACCTTC. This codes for CASSSPNEGNYGYTF.

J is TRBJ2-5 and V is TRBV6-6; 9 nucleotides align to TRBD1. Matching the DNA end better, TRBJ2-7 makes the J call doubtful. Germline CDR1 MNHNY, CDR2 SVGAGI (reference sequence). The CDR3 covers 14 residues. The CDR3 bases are TGTGCCAGCAGTATCCGGGACAGGGTCGACGAGCAGTACTTC. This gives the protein CASSIRDRVDEQYF.

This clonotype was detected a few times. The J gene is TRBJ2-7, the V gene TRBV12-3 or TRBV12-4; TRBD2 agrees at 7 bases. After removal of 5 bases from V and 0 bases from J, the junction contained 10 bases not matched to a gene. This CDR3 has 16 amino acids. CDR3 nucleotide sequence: TGTGCCAGCAGTCTTTATGGGGGGGGTTACTCCTACGAGCAGTACTTC. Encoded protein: CASSLYGGGYSYEQYF.

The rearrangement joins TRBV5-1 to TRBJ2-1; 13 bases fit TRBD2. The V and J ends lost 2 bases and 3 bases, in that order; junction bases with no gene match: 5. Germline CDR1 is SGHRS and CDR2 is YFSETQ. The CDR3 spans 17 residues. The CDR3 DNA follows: TGCGCCAGCAGCTTTCGACTAGCGGGGGGAAACTACAATGAGCAGTTCTTC. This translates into CASSFRLAGGNYNEQFF. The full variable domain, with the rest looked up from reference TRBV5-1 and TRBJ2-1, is KAGVTQTPRYLIKTRGQQVTLSCSPISGHRSVSWYQQTPGQGLQFLFEYFSETQRNKGNFPGRFSGRQFSNSRSEMNVSTLELGDSALYLCASSFRLAGGNYNEQFFGPGTRLTVL.